The TCR beta chain described here comes from a study of chemoradiotherapy in HPV16-positive cancers. Study overall: Functional T-cell assays on a couple of HPV16-positive patients' cells defined candidate HPV-specific clones and common TCR motifs. Whole-study results and caveats: Only a couple of HPV16-positive patients supplied the functional HPV-specificity definition.

Data came from immunoSEQ multiplex PCR; TCRdb stores just in-frame clones and leaves some out. The sample holds tens of thousands of clones; roughly 92% are singletons and the top ten take approximately 19%. With 3 bases removed from V and 3 bases from J, the gap between germline ends came to 12 bases. The CDR3 length is 14 residues. Germline CDR1 and CDR2: KGHSH and LQKENI. Comments on this clone: No antigen is known for it.

The clonotype was recovered from a human donor with HPV-associated anogenital cancer. Specimen: blood, collected from a patient who underwent chemoradiotherapy. The rearrangement joins TRBV18 to TRBJ2-7, with a tentative D call TRBD2 (6 bases). The CDR3 loop reads CASSPQGLSYEQYF. The CDR3, as DNA: TGTGCCAGCTCACCCCAGGGACTGAGCTACGAGCAGTACTTC.